These 28 T cell receptor beta chains came from one sample sequenced in a study of blood T cell repertoires in COVID-19. Clones were read by immunoSEQ multiplex PCR, and TCRdb kept only the in-frame ones, dropping some. The sample has fewer than 300,000 clones; 86% are singletons. Input material: peripheral blood. These TCRs come from a young woman with COVID-19, enrolled during active disease.

J is TRBJ1-4 and V is TRBV27; D gene ambiguous. The V gene's germline CDR1 is MNHEY and CDR2 SMNVEV (reference sequence). This CDR3 has 13 residues. The V end was cut by 4 bases, the J end by 7 bases, with 10 bases between. The CDR3 nucleotides read TGTGCCAGCAGTTGGGCGGGGAGTGAAAAACTGTTTTTT. Its translation: CASSWAGSEKLFF. Complete variable domain (other parts from reference TRBV27 and TRBJ1-4): EAQVTQNPRYLITVTGKKLTVTCSQNMNHEYMSWYRQDPGLGLRQIYYSMNVEVTDKGDVPEGYKVSRKEKRNFPLILESPSPNQTSLYFCASSWAGSEKLFFGSGTQLSVL.

This chain uses TRBV27 with TRBJ2-1; D call uncertain. V lost 3 bases, J lost 3 bases, and 6 bases lay in between. Looked up from germline, CDR1 is MNHEY and CDR2 is SMNVEV (reference sequence). The CDR3 is 13 residues long. In DNA form, the CDR3 reads TGTGCCAGCAGTTTCGTTAGCTACAATGAGCAGTTCTTC. Its protein product is CASSFVSYNEQFF.

The chain carries TRBV6-5 and TRBJ1-1; D remains unclear. The V end was cut by 4 bases, the J end by 6 bases, with 9 bases between. In germline, CDR1 is MNHEY, CDR2 SVGAGI. This CDR3 region has 12 residues. CDR3 in amino acids: CASSFRGAEAFF. The CDR3, as DNA: TGTGCCAGCAGTTTCCGGGGTGCTGAAGCTTTCTTT.

The V gene is TRBV6-2 or TRBV6-3, the J gene TRBJ2-7, with a weak D call TRBD1 (6 bases). CDR1 is MNHEY, CDR2 SVGEGT, per germline. The CDR3 extends over 13 amino acids. V was cut by 5 bases and J by 2 bases, with 10 bases left in between. CDR3 bases: TGTGCCAGCAGTCTGGCAGGGGCCTACGAGCAGTACTTC. It specifies CASSLAGAYEQYF.

V usage is TRBV28 and J usage is TRBJ1-4; 7 bases fit TRBD1. From germline, CDR1 is MDHEN and CDR2 SYDVKM. There are 14 residues in the CDR3. V lost 3 bases to trimming and J lost 8 bases; unmatched junction nucleotides: 6. The CDR3 protein is CASSLERGLEKLFF. The CDR3 nucleotides read TGTGCCAGCAGTTTGGAAAGGGGGCTCGAAAAACTGTTTTTT.

The chain couples TRBV19 to TRBJ1-2, with 12 bases aligning to TRBD1. Germline loops: CDR1 LNHDA, CDR2 SQIVND (reference sequence). The CDR3 consists of 15 residues. J lost 4 bases, V lost 3 bases, and 3 bases had no gene match. The CDR3, as DNA: TGTGCCAGTAGTATGGGACAGGGGGCTACCTATGGCTACACCTTC. This gives the protein CASSMGQGATYGYTF.

The chain recombines TRBV19 with TRBJ2-2, with D possibly being TRBD1 (5 bases). Trimming pared 11 bases from V and 3 bases from J, leaving 13 bases between. Germline-derived CDR1 and CDR2 are LNHDA and SQIVND (reference sequence). This CDR3 comprises 13 residues. CDR3 sequence: CACTDKYTGELFF. For the CDR3, the DNA is TGTGCCTGCACGGACAAATACACCGGGGAGCTGTTTTTT.

The chain joins TRBV9 to TRBJ2-1, with D possibly matching TRBD1 (6 bases). The CDR3 runs 15 residues. V was trimmed by 4 bases and J by 8 bases, leaving 19 bases between them. Germline V gives CDR1 SGDLS, CDR2 YYNGEE. CDR3 residues: CASSTGQWPGDEQFF. The CDR3, as DNA: TGTGCCAGCAGCACCGGACAGTGGCCGGGCGATGAGCAGTTCTTC.

This rearrangement joins TRBV5-1 to TRBJ1-4; D is unclear. Trimming removed 3 bases at V and 8 bases at J, with 11 bases between. The CDR3 is 13 amino acids. Germline CDR1 SGHRS, CDR2 YFSETQ. The CDR3 DNA sequence: TGCGCCAGCAGCTCAAGCCCCGGGGAAAAACTGTTTTTT. Amino acids: CASSSSPGEKLFF. The entire variable domain, with the rest obtained from reference TRBV5-1 and TRBJ1-4, is as follows: KAGVTQTPRYLIKTRGQQVTLSCSPISGHRSVSWYQQTPGQGLQFLFEYFSETQRNKGNFPGRFSGRQFSNSRSEMNVSTLELGDSALYLCASSSSPGEKLFFGSGTQLSVL.

The V gene is TRBV7-9, the J gene TRBJ1-2; D gene uncertain. Germline V gene data show CDR1 as SEHNR and CDR2 as FQNEAQ (reference sequence). This CDR3 has 15 residues. Trimming removed 6 bases from V and 3 bases from J, with 17 bases in between. Here the CDR3 reads CASSPIPPRDYGYTF. In DNA, the CDR3 is TGTGCCAGCAGTCCTATTCCCCCCCGGGACTATGGCTACACCTTC.

The chain is built from TRBV11-2 and TRBJ2-5; D is uncertain. This CDR3 has 12 amino acids. Germline V gives CDR1 SGHAT, CDR2 FQNNGV. V lost 6 bases and J 2 bases, leaving 7 bases between the germline ends. The CDR3 DNA reads as TGTGCCAGCAGTCAGAGGCAAGAGACCCAGTACTTC. Encoded protein: CASSQRQETQYF.

This chain connects TRBV4-1 to TRBJ2-1; 10 nucleotides match TRBD2. V was pared by 1 base and J by 5 bases, with 5 bases of the junction left unmatched. CDR1 and CDR2 (germline): MGHRA, YSYEKL. This CDR3 is 16 amino acids long. The CDR3, as DNA: TGCGCCAGCAGCCAAGGGGATAGCGGGGGGAACAATGAGCAGTTCTTC. It codes for CASSQGDSGGNNEQFF.

The chain joins TRBV18 to TRBJ1-4; 8 nucleotides agree with TRBD1. The CDR3 consists of 14 residues. Germline V gene lookup returns CDR1 KGHSH and CDR2 LQKENI. J lost 6 bases, V lost 6 bases, and 6 bases had no gene match. The CDR3 nucleotides are TGTGCCAGCTCCTCGGGACAGGTAGATGAAAAACTGTTTTTT. Residues: CASSSGQVDEKLFF.

Written as DNA, the CDR3 is TGCAGTGCTAGTTCGGGGGGGATAAACATTCAGTACTTC. Translating it yields CSASSGGINIQYF. The chain links TRBV20-1 to TRBJ2-4; 8 nucleotides align to TRBD2. Germline assignment: CDR1 DFQATT and CDR2 SNEGSKA (reference sequence). CDR3 size: 13 residues. The ends lost 3 bases at V and 6 bases at J; junction bases unmatched: 4.

This sequence joins TRBV7-9 and TRBJ1-4, with no clear D. Germline assignment: CDR1 SEHNR and CDR2 FQNEAQ (reference sequence). The CDR3 is made up of 16 amino acids. Trimming took 1 base from V and 0 from J, leaving 9 bases between them. CDR3 sequence (DNA): TGTGCCAGCAGCTTAGTGATCGCAGCAACTAATGAAAAACTGTTTTTT. Translating gives CASSLVIAATNEKLFF.

This clone was found a few times. The gene calls are TRBV7-2 and TRBJ2-7; 13 bases are a match to TRBD2. The CDR3 is 15 amino acids. Unmatched junction bases numbered 5, after V lost 2 bases and J lost 7 bases. The germline CDR1 and CDR2 sequences are SGHTA and FQGNSA. The CDR3 DNA follows: TGTGCCAGCAGCTTATCCGGACTAGCGGGGGTAGAGCAGTACTTC. This translates into CASSLSGLAGVEQYF.

V is TRBV23-1 and J is TRBJ2-7, with D possibly being TRBD1 (5 bases). TRBV23-1 is sorted into the ORF group, with uncertain function. This CDR3 contains 16 residues. V lost 6 bases, J lost 5 bases, and 23 bases lay in between. The chain's CDR3 is CASSRTPFRGTDEQYF. The CDR3 coding sequence is TGCGCCAGCAGCCGAACCCCCTTTAGGGGAACGGACGAGCAGTACTTC.

This chain joins TRBV6-5 and TRBJ1-1; 8 bases fit TRBD1. The V segment lost 4 bases and the J segment 1 base; nucleotides outside the gene matches: 5. The CDR3 runs 15 residues. The germline V gene encodes CDR1 MNHEY and CDR2 SVGAGI. This CDR3 reads CASSLTRGQNTEAFF. CDR3 DNA sequence: TGTGCCAGCAGTTTGACCAGGGGGCAGAACACTGAAGCTTTCTTT.

The chain recombines TRBV6-5 with TRBJ2-3, with 9 nucleotides matching TRBD1. V shed 10 bases and J 5 bases; nucleotides not matched to a gene: 10. This CDR3 is 14 amino acids long. Germline values: CDR1 MNHEY, CDR2 SVGAGI. DNA for the CDR3: TGTGCCATTAGCCGGGACAGGGTGGGAGATACGCAGTATTTT. This sequence encodes CAISRDRVGDTQYF.

A single count supports this clone. The chain uses TRBV4-1 and TRBJ2-5, with D tentatively TRBD2 (6 bases). The CDR3 has 15 amino acids. Trimming shortened V by 3 bases and J by 4 bases, and 15 bases separated the two germline ends. CDR1 is MGHRA, CDR2 YSYEKL, per germline. The DNA of the CDR3 is TGCGCCAGCAGCCACGACCCCGGGAGAAGAGAGACCCAGTACTTC. It is translated as CASSHDPGRRETQYF.

This clone was observed a handful of times. The chain recombines TRBV19 with TRBJ2-1; 10 bases line up with TRBD1. This CDR3 region has 16 residues. The V segment lost 4 bases and the J segment 2 bases; nucleotides outside the gene matches: 5. Germline loops: CDR1 LNHDA, CDR2 SQIVND (reference sequence). The CDR3 region is CASSTDRGPAYNEQFF. CDR3 nucleotide sequence: TGTGCCAGTAGTACCGACAGGGGGCCTGCCTACAATGAGCAGTTCTTC.

This chain connects TRBV11-2 to TRBJ1-2; D is uncertain. CDR3 length equals 15 residues. The V gene's germline CDR1 is SGHAT and CDR2 FQNNGV. V was shortened by 1 base and J by 4 bases, with 13 bases between the two germline ends. The CDR3 region is CASSLAGGEVYGYTF. Here the CDR3 DNA reads TGTGCCAGCAGCTTAGCGGGAGGAGAGGTCTATGGCTACACCTTC.

The CDR3 nucleotides read TGTGCCAGCAGTCGGGCTAGCGGGGACCAAGAGACCCAGTACTTC. This encodes CASSRASGDQETQYF. The rearrangement links TRBV2 to TRBJ2-5; 9 nucleotides align to TRBD2. Germline V gene lookup returns CDR1 SNHLY and CDR2 FYNNEI. Trimming at V came to 5 bases and at J to 0 bases, leaving 4 bases not matched to a gene. This CDR3 is 15 amino acids long.

The V and J genes are TRBV5-6 and TRBJ1-2; tentative D call: TRBD1 (5 bases). Per germline, CDR1 SGHDT and CDR2 YYEEEE. V gave up 3 bases and J gave up 7 bases, with 13 bases separating them. The CDR3 consists of 13 residues. The CDR3 region has the DNA TGTGCCAGCAGCTCCAGGGCAGTGAGTGGCTACACCTTC. Protein sequence: CASSSRAVSGYTF.

This clone was detected once. The chain carries TRBV12-3 or TRBV12-4 and TRBJ1-1; the match to TRBD1 covers 10 bases. V lost 4 bases and J lost 9; bases outside the gene matches: 5. The CDR3 has 13 residues. For the CDR3, the DNA is TGTGCCAGCAGTTCGGGGGACAGGGGTAAAGCTTTCTTT. Protein sequence: CASSSGDRGKAFF.

A single count supports this clone. The chain couples TRBV7-6 to TRBJ2-1; TRBD2 matches 10 bases. Germline CDR1 is SGHVS and CDR2 is FNYEAQ. CDR3 length: 16 residues. Trimming at V came to 1 base and at J to 3 bases, leaving 3 bases not matched to a gene. CDR3: CASSLVSGGVYNEQFF. The CDR3 region has the DNA TGTGCCAGCAGCTTAGTCAGCGGGGGGGTCTACAATGAGCAGTTCTTC.

The chain joins TRBV6-5 to TRBJ1-2, with TRBD1 matching over 7 bases. CDR1 MNHEY and CDR2 SVGAGI come from the germline V gene. J lost 2 bases, V lost 5 bases, and 2 bases had no gene match. CDR3 length equals 13 residues. CDR3 protein: CASSTTGNYGYTF. The CDR3 DNA follows: TGTGCCAGCAGTACGACAGGGAACTATGGCTACACCTTC.

The V and J genes are TRBV6-5 and TRBJ2-3, with 8 bases that match TRBD2. The CDR3 length is 14 residues. J was trimmed by 3 bases and V by 2 bases; bases with no gene match: 1. CDR1 and CDR2 from the germline V gene are MNHEY and SVGAGI. The chain's CDR3 is CASSYREGTDTQYF. The CDR3 DNA sequence: TGTGCCAGCAGTTACCGGGAGGGGACAGATACGCAGTATTTT.